These 24 T cell receptor beta chains originate from one sample sequenced in a study of T-cell memory formation after mild COVID-19 (dated by TCRdb to the early 2020s). The library was generated by 5' RACE. These reads were obtained on an Illumina NovaSeq 6000. TCRdb took the public reads, trimmed them with fastp at Q25, ran MiXCR for clone calling and kept in-frame beta chains. One record per CDR3 amino acid sequence lists the most common genes and DNA. The table for this sample lists under 300,000 distinct CDR3 sequences; about a sixth of them were counted only once. The ten most abundant clones make up approximately 3.6% of the sample. The sample was PBMCs or a T cell subset sorted from them (not recorded which). These receptors all stem from a man between 18 and 29 years old who had mild COVID-19 (a few samples of this study predate the infection). The sample titles of this study are shuffled in the database, so cell type and time point are left out; the donor was told from shared clones.

The rearrangement links TRBV20-1 to TRBJ1-2, with TRBD1 matching 8 bases. With V trimmed by 6 bases and J by 8 bases, 8 bases remained unmatched. Germline lookup yields CDR1 DFQATT and CDR2 SNEGSKA (reference sequence). This CDR3 has 12 amino acids. In DNA, the CDR3 is TGCAGTGCGTCCGACAGGGGCTACGGCTACACCTTC. Amino acids: CSASDRGYGYTF.

This clonotype was detected a few times. J is TRBJ1-3 and V is TRBV20-1, with no clear D. CDR3 length equals 14 residues. Looked up from germline, CDR1 is DFQATT and CDR2 is SNEGSKA (reference sequence). Trimming took 7 bases from V and 0 from J, leaving 13 bases between them. CDR3 sequence: CSVTDSSSGNTIYF. The CDR3 coding sequence is TGCAGTGTTACGGACTCTAGCTCTGGAAACACCATATATTTT.

The V gene is TRBV7-2, the J gene TRBJ2-1; 8 positions agree with TRBD1. V lost 5 bases, J lost 2 bases, and 5 bases stayed unmatched. There are 15 residues in the CDR3. Germline V gives CDR1 SGHTA, CDR2 FQGNSA. CDR3 nucleotides: TGTGCCAGCAGCCTCACACAGGGGGCCTACAATGAGCAGTTCTTC. Protein product: CASSLTQGAYNEQFF.

The rearrangement joins TRBV3-1 to TRBJ1-5, with D uncertain. The CDR3 extends over 13 amino acids. V was shortened by 4 bases and J by 5 bases, with 9 bases between the two germline ends. Per germline, CDR1 LGHDT and CDR2 YNNKEL (reference sequence). CDR3 coding DNA: TGTGCCAGCAGCCCTAAAGGTTATCAGCCCCAGCATTTT. As protein: CASSPKGYQPQHF. The variable domain in full, with the rest retrieved from reference TRBV3-1 and TRBJ1-5, is DTAVSQTPKYLVTQMGNDKSIKCEQNLGHDTMYWYKQDSKKFLKIMFSYNNKELIINETVPNRFSPKSPDKAHLNLHINSLELGDSAVYFCASSPKGYQPQHFGDGTRLSIL.

This chain links TRBV6-2 or TRBV6-3 with TRBJ1-3, with D unclear. Trimming took off 5 bases at V and 2 bases at J, with 10 bases between the two ends. Germline CDR1 is MNHEY and CDR2 is SVGEGT. The CDR3 has 14 amino acids. CDR3 in amino acids: CASSKRSAGNTIYF. CDR3 nucleotides: TGTGCCAGCAGTAAGCGGAGCGCTGGAAACACCATATATTTT.

V usage is TRBV19 and J usage is TRBJ1-5, with D uncertain. There are 14 residues in the CDR3. The germline V gene has CDR1 LNHDA and CDR2 SQIVND (reference sequence). The ends were cut back, 4 bases at V and 4 bases at J, with 11 bases in the middle. CDR3 protein: CASSTSTKNQPQHF. As DNA, the CDR3 is TGTGCCAGTAGTACATCCACAAAGAATCAGCCCCAGCATTTT.

This clonotype was observed a few times. The V gene is TRBV3-1, the J gene TRBJ1-2; TRBD1 might be the D (6 bases). Germline V gene sequence: CDR1 LGHDT, CDR2 YNNKEL (reference sequence). Trimming stripped 0 bases from V and 7 bases from J, with 15 bases between. This CDR3 region has 15 residues. In nucleotides, the CDR3 is TGTGCCAGCAGCCAAGACGGGGGCGCGCAAAGTGGCTACACCTTC. Translation: CASSQDGGAQSGYTF. The full variable domain, completed using reference TRBV3-1 and TRBJ1-2, is DTAVSQTPKYLVTQMGNDKSIKCEQNLGHDTMYWYKQDSKKFLKIMFSYNNKELIINETVPNRFSPKSPDKAHLNLHINSLELGDSAVYFCASSQDGGAQSGYTFGSGTRLTVV.

This clonotype was counted at least ten times. The chain employs TRBV10-3 and TRBJ1-5, with D unresolved. CDR1 is ENHRY, CDR2 SYGVKD, per germline. V gave up 4 bases and J gave up 5 bases, with 9 bases separating them. This CDR3 is built from 13 residues. Here the CDR3 reads CAISGVNDQPQHF. The CDR3 region has the DNA TGTGCCATCAGTGGAGTGAATGATCAGCCCCAGCATTTT.

This clonotype showed up just a few times. The chain has TRBV5-1 and TRBJ2-5, with D possibly matching TRBD2 (6 bases). Trimming cost V 3 bases and J 5 bases, with 17 bases left between them. Germline V lookup: CDR1 SGHRS, CDR2 YFSETQ. The CDR3 totals 15 residues. CDR3: CASSYRDSSPETQYF. The CDR3 bases are TGCGCCAGCAGCTACCGGGACTCCTCTCCGGAGACCCAGTACTTC.

The V call is TRBV20-1, the J call TRBJ2-3; D gene unclear. V lost 2 bases and J 0 bases, leaving 6 bases between the germline ends. The CDR3 consists of 13 residues. CDR1 and CDR2 (germline): DFQATT, SNEGSKA (reference sequence). In nucleotides, the CDR3 is TGCAGTGCTAGACGCTTAAGCACAGATACGCAGTATTTT. Its protein product is CSARRLSTDTQYF.

This clonotype was counted only a few times. The chain is built from TRBV6-2 or TRBV6-3 and TRBJ2-1, with TRBD1 matching 10 bases. Trimming removed 1 base from V and 3 bases from J; junction bases left unmatched: 3. CDR1 and CDR2 (germline): MNHEY, SVGEGT. This CDR3 contains 16 residues. The CDR3 here is CASSYYGTGVYNEQFF. The CDR3 nucleotides are TGTGCCAGCAGTTACTACGGGACAGGGGTCTACAATGAGCAGTTCTTC.

This clonotype turned up a few times. This chain links TRBV11-2 with TRBJ2-1; 8 bases match TRBD2. This CDR3 has 16 amino acids. The germline V gene encodes CDR1 SGHAT and CDR2 FQNNGV. The V and J ends lost 4 bases and 7 bases, in that order; junction bases with no gene match: 12. The DNA for the CDR3 is TGTGCCAGCAGCTGGCGGATTGGGCGGGGGGCGAATGAGCAGTTCTTC. The encoded protein is CASSWRIGRGANEQFF.

This clonotype was found many times. The gene calls are TRBV7-9 and TRBJ1-1; TRBD1 matches 7 bases. This CDR3 region has 13 residues. The junction had 4 bases not matched to a gene; V was cut back by 5 bases and J by 4 bases. CDR1 and CDR2 from the germline V gene are SEHNR and FQNEAQ (reference sequence). The CDR3 DNA is TGTGCCAGCAGCCGACAGGGTTCCACTGAAGCTTTCTTT. Its translation is CASSRQGSTEAFF.

In this sample, this clonotype turned up a few times. The genes are TRBV5-6 and TRBJ1-1, with D tentatively TRBD1 (5 bases). Between the trimmed V and J ends, which lost 4 bases and 1 base, there was a span of 14 bases. The CDR3 contains 15 residues. Germline V gives CDR1 SGHDT, CDR2 YYEEEE. CDR3 loop: CASSGGVPWNTEAFF. Written as DNA, the CDR3 is TGTGCCAGCAGCGGAGGGGTCCCATGGAACACTGAAGCTTTCTTT.

This clonotype was seen more than once but under ten times. The rearrangement joins TRBV4-2 to TRBJ2-1; 11 bases match TRBD1. Germline V gene data show CDR1 as LGHNA and CDR2 as YNFKEQ. The CDR3 extends over 16 amino acids. The junction had 2 bases not matched to a gene; V was cut back by 0 bases and J by 4 bases. For the CDR3, the DNA is TGTGCCAGCAGCCAAGATAGGGACAGGGGGTACAATGAGCAGTTCTTC. Amino acid sequence: CASSQDRDRGYNEQFF.

This clonotype turned up a few times. The chain recombines TRBV9 with TRBJ1-3; D gene uncertain. The germline V and J ends were trimmed by 0 bases and 0 bases, with 10 bases remaining between them. Germline V gene lookup returns CDR1 SGDLS and CDR2 YYNGEE. This CDR3 has 16 residues. The CDR3 reads CASSVAVLDSGNTIYF. Here the CDR3 DNA reads TGTGCCAGCAGCGTAGCTGTATTAGACTCTGGAAACACCATATATTTT.

This clonotype was counted a few times. The gene calls are TRBV7-2 and TRBJ2-5, with 9 bases fitting TRBD2. Germline CDR1 and CDR2: SGHTA and FQGNSA. The CDR3 totals 16 residues. V lost 1 base and J lost 2; bases outside the gene matches: 5. The CDR3 region has the DNA TGTGCCAGCAGCTTAGGGGCTAGCGGGATTCAAGAGACCCAGTACTTC. It translates to CASSLGASGIQETQYF.

This clonotype has ten or more counts. J is TRBJ2-3 and V is TRBV4-1, with D possibly being TRBD1 (6 bases). V was trimmed by 5 bases and J by 5 bases, leaving 14 bases between them. From germline, CDR1 is MGHRA and CDR2 YSYEKL. The CDR3 has 14 residues. CDR3 bases: TGCGCCAGCAGCTACTCGCAAGGGGGAGATACGCAGTATTTT. Translating it yields CASSYSQGGDTQYF.

CDR3 DNA: TGCGCCAGCAGCTTGGCGGGACACCGATCTTTGAACACTGAAGCTTTCTTT. Amino acids: CASSLAGHRSLNTEAFF. This chain links TRBV5-1 with TRBJ1-1; perhaps TRBD1 as D (6 bases). Per germline, CDR1 SGHRS and CDR2 YFSETQ. V was clipped by 0 bases and J by 0 bases, with 15 bases between them. The CDR3 extends over 17 amino acids.

V is TRBV6-1 and J is TRBJ1-3; D not certain. The CDR3 runs 16 residues. Trimming took 4 bases from V and 0 from J, leaving 13 bases between them. Germline lookup yields CDR1 MNHNS and CDR2 SASEGT. CDR3 in DNA: TGTGCCAGCAGTGGGCTGGGGAAGCTCTCTGGAAACACCATATATTTT. Translation: CASSGLGKLSGNTIYF.

This clonotype was seen a few times. The gene calls are TRBV2 and TRBJ1-5; D is perhaps TRBD1 (5 bases). Germline CDR1 SNHLY, CDR2 FYNNEI. CDR3 length: 13 residues. V was trimmed by 6 bases and J by 4 bases, leaving 10 bases between them. In nucleotides, the CDR3 is TGTGCCAGCAGGACCGACAGAAATCAGCCCCAGCATTTT. This gives the protein CASRTDRNQPQHF.

This clonotype was detected many times. The gene calls are TRBV7-6 and TRBJ1-1; D perhaps matches TRBD1 (5 bases). The CDR3 length is 14 residues. CDR1 is SGHVS, CDR2 FNYEAQ, per germline. V lost 1 base and J 7 bases, leaving 13 bases between the germline ends. The CDR3 sequence: CASSLVSRGSEAFF. As DNA, the CDR3 is TGTGCCAGCAGCTTAGTATCTCGGGGGAGTGAAGCTTTCTTT. The full variable domain, rest sourced from reference TRBV7-6 and TRBJ1-1, is GAGVSQSPRYKVTKRGQDVALRCDPISGHVSLYWYRQALGQGPEFLTYFNYEAQQDKSGLPNDRFSAERPEGSISTLTIQRTEQRDSAMYRCASSLVSRGSEAFFGQGTRLTVV.

V is TRBV7-8 and J is TRBJ1-1, with no clear D. CDR3 size: 14 residues. The germline V gene encodes CDR1 SGHVS and CDR2 FQNEAQ. V was trimmed by 1 base and J by 6 bases, leaving 12 bases between them. The CDR3 sequence is CASSLGDLGAEAFF. CDR3 coding DNA: TGTGCCAGCAGCTTAGGAGATCTGGGAGCTGAAGCTTTCTTT.

The sample holds a few counts of this clonotype. CDR3 in amino acids: CASDLNPGGEQYF. The DNA of the CDR3 is TGTGCCAGCGACCTGAACCCGGGTGGAGAGCAGTACTTC. This chain connects TRBV5-5 to TRBJ2-7; no reliable D call. This CDR3 is built from 13 residues. Per germline, CDR1 SGHKS and CDR2 YYEKEE (reference sequence). V was clipped by 7 bases and J by 7 bases, with 18 bases between them.